The next 30 T cell receptor beta chains were all read from a single sample in a study of cytomegalovirus exposure and HLA in healthy donors. Researchers ran the PCR with 60 Vbeta and 13 Jbeta primers. The table came from immunoSEQ multiplex PCR; TCRdb's copy has only in-frame clones and leaves some out. The table lists about 150,000 clones, roughly 89% of them singletons, with approximately 4.7% in the top ten. Material: PBMCs. The receptors stem from a woman aged 25 to 39 in good health and CMV-seronegative.

V gene TRBV5-1 combines with J gene TRBJ2-2; D is unclear. The J call may be mistaken, given a closer DNA end match to TRBJ1-3. The length of the CDR3 is 17 residues. Germline V gene data show CDR1 as SGHRS and CDR2 as YFSETQ. CDR3 DNA: TGCGCCAGCAGCTTGGACTATGGGAGGGCATCTGGAAACACCATATATTTT. Protein sequence: CASSLDYGRASGNTIYF.

The rearrangement uses TRBV14 and TRBJ1-2, with TRBD1 matching over 8 bases. The germline CDR1 and CDR2 sequences are SGHDN and FVKESK. The J segment lost 6 bases and the V segment lost 4 bases, leaving 10 bases of the junction unmatched. The CDR3 length is 15 residues. CDR3 amino acids: CASSLRDRFLDGYTF. In DNA, the CDR3 is TGTGCCAGCAGCCTCCGGGACAGGTTTTTGGATGGCTACACCTTC.

The chain couples TRBV6-1 to TRBJ2-1; TRBD2 aligns across 10 bases. This CDR3 is built from 15 residues. V was pared by 3 bases and J by 9 bases, with 8 bases of the junction left unmatched. From germline, CDR1 is MNHNS and CDR2 SASEGT. For the CDR3, the DNA is TGTGCCAGCAGTGAGTCTAGCGGGGGCCCCAGTGAGCAGTTCTTC. Protein sequence: CASSESSGGPSEQFF.

V usage is TRBV6-5 and J usage is TRBJ1-2, with a weak D call TRBD1 (6 bases). The CDR3 runs to 15 residues. The germline V gene encodes CDR1 MNHEY and CDR2 SVGAGI. Trimming took 0 bases from V and 1 from J, leaving 9 bases between them. In DNA, the CDR3 is TGTGCCAGCAGTTACTCTGGCAGGGGTAACTATGGCTACACCTTC. Amino acids: CASSYSGRGNYGYTF.

The rearrangement uses TRBV21-1 and TRBJ1-2; the D call of TRBD1 is as the table states it, not checked on the DNA. TRBV21-1 is labeled a pseudogene. The CDR3 covers 15 residues. CDR3 sequence reads: CASSKIGHSYYGYTF. The CDR3 DNA reads as TGTGCCAGCAGCAAAATCGGACACTCCTACTATGGCTACACCTTC.

V usage is TRBV5-4 and J usage is TRBJ1-1; 10 positions agree with TRBD1. The CDR3 is 15 amino acids. V lost 5 bases, J lost 5 bases, and 9 bases stayed unmatched. Looked up from germline, CDR1 is SGHNT and CDR2 is YYREEE (reference sequence). In DNA form, the CDR3 reads TGTGCCAGCAGTCCAAGGGACAGGGGAAATACTGAAGCTTTCTTT. Residues: CASSPRDRGNTEAFF.

This rearrangement joins TRBV27 to TRBJ2-5, with 10 bases aligning to TRBD2. The CDR3 runs to 13 residues. The trim removed 8 bases at V and 3 bases at J, leaving 3 bases unmatched. The V gene's germline CDR1 is MNHEY and CDR2 SMNVEV (reference sequence). The DNA for the CDR3 is TGTGCCAGCGCCGGACTAGCGGAAGAGACCCAGTACTTC. Encoded protein: CASAGLAEETQYF.

The chain is built from TRBV14 and TRBJ1-1; tentatively, D is TRBD1 (5 bases). V lost 4 bases, J lost 3 bases, and 15 bases lay in between. Per the germline V gene, CDR1 is SGHDN and CDR2 is FVKESK. CDR3 size: 15 residues. The CDR3 DNA is TGTGCCAGCAGCCTCCTCCGGGGGTCCTACACTGAAGCTTTCTTT. Translating gives CASSLLRGSYTEAFF.

V usage is TRBV19 and J usage is TRBJ2-5, with a weak D call TRBD2 (6 bases). The DNA matches TRBJ2-7 better at its end, which makes the J call doubtful. Germline lookup yields CDR1 LNHDA and CDR2 SQIVND (reference sequence). The CDR3 is 15 amino acids. CDR3: CASGQTGSGALEQYF. Here the CDR3 DNA reads TGTGCCAGTGGCCAGACGGGTAGCGGAGCTCTCGAGCAGTACTTC.

The chain employs TRBV7-6 and TRBJ2-1, with 8 positions matching TRBD2. The trim removed 0 bases at V and 7 bases at J, leaving 2 bases unmatched. Germline assignment: CDR1 SGHVS and CDR2 FNYEAQ. This CDR3 has 14 residues. CDR3: CASSLAAGVNEQFF. CDR3 bases: TGTGCCAGCAGCTTAGCAGCGGGGGTTAATGAGCAGTTCTTC. Full variable domain (remainder filled in from reference TRBV7-6 and TRBJ2-1): GAGVSQSPRYKVTKRGQDVALRCDPISGHVSLYWYRQALGQGPEFLTYFNYEAQQDKSGLPNDRFSAERPEGSISTLTIQRTEQRDSAMYRCASSLAAGVNEQFFGPGTRLTVL.

The rearrangement joins TRBV7-3 to TRBJ2-1; 10 bases match TRBD2. V was clipped by 0 bases and J by 2 bases; unmatched bases: 4. The CDR3 sequence is 17 residues long. Germline V gene sequence: CDR1 SGHTA, CDR2 FQGTGA. The CDR3 protein is CASSLTYSGGAYNEQFF. CDR3 DNA sequence: TGTGCCAGCAGCTTAACGTACAGCGGGGGGGCCTACAATGAGCAGTTCTTC.

V gene TRBV28 combines with J gene TRBJ1-4; 8 nucleotides line up with TRBD1. After removal of 4 bases from V and 7 bases from J, the junction contained 5 bases not matched to a gene. The CDR3 contains 14 residues. Germline CDR1 MDHEN, CDR2 SYDVKM. CDR3 in amino acids: CASSSGGAGEKLFF. As DNA, the CDR3 is TGTGCCAGCAGTTCAGGGGGCGCGGGTGAAAAACTGTTTTTT.

This chain joins TRBV19 and TRBJ1-1; unclear D gene. Germline CDR1 LNHDA, CDR2 SQIVND (reference sequence). There are 14 residues in the CDR3. V lost 3 bases to trimming and J lost 1 base, with 9 bases between them. This chain's CDR3 is CASSIRTQNTEAFF. In DNA, the CDR3 is TGTGCCAGTAGTATCAGAACACAGAACACTGAAGCTTTCTTT.

This clone appeared once. The chain joins TRBV4-3 to TRBJ1-1; TRBD1 might be the D (6 bases). Per germline, CDR1 LGHNA and CDR2 YSLEER. Deletions cut 0 bases from V and 0 bases from J, with 20 bases between. The CDR3 spans 19 residues. The CDR3 spells CASSQDEDSGGHMNTEAFF. As DNA, the CDR3 is TGCGCCAGCAGCCAAGATGAGGACAGTGGGGGCCACATGAACACTGAAGCTTTCTTT.

The chain joins TRBV27 to TRBJ2-5, with a possible D match to TRBD1 (6 bases). The CDR3 runs to 13 residues. The V end was cut by 6 bases, the J end by 5 bases, with 13 bases between. Germline CDR1 and CDR2: MNHEY and SMNVEV (reference sequence). Written as DNA, the CDR3 is TGTGCCAGCAGAGGGGGAGCTCGGGAGACCCAGTACTTC. This codes for CASRGGARETQYF.

The chain carries TRBV19 and TRBJ1-3; D not certain. Germline assignment: CDR1 LNHDA and CDR2 SQIVND (reference sequence). CDR3 length equals 13 residues. Trimming pared 6 bases from V and 0 bases from J, leaving 6 bases between. CDR3: CASRTISGNTIYF. DNA for the CDR3: TGTGCCAGTAGGACAATCTCTGGAAACACCATATATTTT.

V gene TRBV28 combines with J gene TRBJ2-7; a weak D match, TRBD2 (6 bases). The V end was cut by 7 bases, the J end by 4 bases, with 29 bases between. This CDR3 is built from 18 residues. The V gene's germline CDR1 is MDHEN and CDR2 SYDVKM. CDR3 bases: TGTGCCAGCACGATGAATCGGCTACGGGACTCTAAATTTTACGAGCAGTACTTC. Protein product: CASTMNRLRDSKFYEQYF.

The chain has TRBV28 and TRBJ1-1, with D possibly being TRBD1 (6 bases). In germline, CDR1 is MDHEN, CDR2 SYDVKM. V dropped 6 bases and J dropped 4 bases, with 18 bases sitting between them. The CDR3 extends over 15 amino acids. The CDR3 reads CASSPLDSEGTEAFF. The DNA for the CDR3 is TGTGCCAGCAGCCCCCTGGACAGTGAGGGCACTGAAGCTTTCTTT.

The rearrangement uses TRBV7-2 and TRBJ2-7, with TRBD1 identical over 9 bases. The CDR3 is made up of 17 amino acids. The V gene's germline CDR1 is SGHTA and CDR2 FQGNSA. Trimming took 5 bases from V and 3 from J; bases not matched to a gene: 14. CDR3 in DNA: TGTGCCAGCAGCCCCCACGGGGTTGGGACAGGGAGCTACGAGCAGTACTTC. Translating it yields CASSPHGVGTGSYEQYF.

This chain joins TRBV7-2 and TRBJ1-2, with D perhaps matching TRBD1 (6 bases). Trimming shortened V by 2 bases and J by 5 bases, and 6 bases separated the two germline ends. The germline gives CDR1 SGHTA, CDR2 FQGNSA. The CDR3 is 12 residues long. CDR3: CASSLQGYGYTF. Here the CDR3 DNA reads TGTGCCAGCAGCTTACAGGGGTATGGCTACACCTTC.

This chain links TRBV27 with TRBJ2-7, with 10 bases aligning to TRBD2. Germline CDR1 and CDR2: MNHEY and SMNVEV (reference sequence). V gave up 0 bases and J gave up 7 bases; unmatched junction bases: 9. CDR3 length: 16 residues. Here the CDR3 DNA reads TGTGCCAGCAGTTTATCCGGAGCGGGAGGGTGGTGGGAGCAGTACTTC. It translates to CASSLSGAGGWWEQYF.

This chain links TRBV2 with TRBJ2-7; 11 bases line up with TRBD2. Germline V gene lookup returns CDR1 SNHLY and CDR2 FYNNEI. The junction had 2 bases not matched to a gene; V was cut back by 4 bases and J by 0 bases. This CDR3 has 15 amino acids. The CDR3, as DNA: TGTGCCAGCAGTGGGACTAGCGGGTTCTCCTACGAGCAGTACTTC. It specifies CASSGTSGFSYEQYF.

This chain connects TRBV5-1 to TRBJ1-3, with a tentative D call TRBD1 (5 bases). This CDR3 has 18 amino acids. V was pared by 2 bases and J by 0 bases, with 18 bases between. From germline, CDR1 is SGHRS and CDR2 YFSETQ. CDR3 DNA: TGCGCCAGCAGCTTCTCAGGGTATGGGGATAGCTCTGGAAACACCATATATTTT. Protein: CASSFSGYGDSSGNTIYF.

The V gene is TRBV4-1, the J gene TRBJ1-6, with TRBD1 identical over 7 bases. Germline loops: CDR1 MGHRA, CDR2 YSYEKL. The CDR3 runs 16 residues. V gave up 4 bases and J gave up 2 bases; unmatched junction bases: 5. CDR3 protein: CASSLQGRPYNSPLHF. CDR3 sequence (DNA): TGCGCCAGCAGCCTACAGGGGAGGCCCTATAATTCACCCCTCCACTTT.

As for this clone: Relative to the germline gene, one junction end is altered; a read error may explain this. The V call is TRBV7-9, the J call TRBJ2-7; 10 bases agree with TRBD2. Germline V gene data show CDR1 as SEHNR and CDR2 as FQNEAQ (reference sequence). This CDR3 has 12 residues. The DNA of the CDR3 is TGTTCCAGCAGTTCTAGCGGGAGCGAGCAGTACTTC. Its protein product is CSSSSSGSEQYF.

This clone appeared once. The chain links TRBV7-9 to TRBJ2-1; D unclear. This CDR3 spans 11 amino acids. Trimming took off 4 bases at V and 8 bases at J, with 6 bases between the two ends. Looked up from germline, CDR1 is SEHNR and CDR2 is FQNEAQ (reference sequence). CDR3: CASSSQDEQFF. CDR3 DNA sequence: TGTGCCAGCAGCTCTCAGGATGAGCAGTTCTTC.

V gene TRBV18 combines with J gene TRBJ1-3, with 7 bases aligning to TRBD1. With V trimmed by 1 base and J by 6 bases, 0 bases remained unmatched. Germline CDR1 reads KGHSH; CDR2 reads LQKENI. The CDR3 extends over 13 amino acids. CDR3 DNA: TGTGCCAGCTCACCACAGGGGGCAAACACCATATATTTT. Translated: CASSPQGANTIYF. The full variable domain, rest sourced from reference TRBV18 and TRBJ1-3, is NAGVMQNPRHLVRRRGQEARLRCSPMKGHSHVYWYRQLPEEGLKFMVYLQKENIIDESGMPKERFSAEFPKEGPSILRIQQVVRGDSAAYFCASSPQGANTIYFGEGSWLTVV.

The chain is built from TRBV28 and TRBJ2-7; 8 nucleotides agree with TRBD2. CDR1 is MDHEN, CDR2 SYDVKM, per germline. The CDR3 covers 13 residues. V shed 7 bases and J 3 bases; nucleotides not matched to a gene: 5. The DNA of the CDR3 is TGTGCCAGCACCCGGGGGGGAAACTACGAGCAGTACTTC. This translates into CASTRGGNYEQYF.

The rearrangement links TRBV9 to TRBJ2-3, with 14 bases identical to TRBD2. CDR1 is SGDLS, CDR2 YYNGEE, per germline. CDR3 length: 21 residues. The trim removed 1 base at V and 2 bases at J, leaving 15 bases unmatched. The CDR3 spells CASSVTAGTSGRERFTDTQYF. CDR3 sequence (DNA): TGTGCCAGCAGCGTAACGGCCGGGACTAGCGGGAGAGAGAGGTTCACAGATACGCAGTATTTT.

This rearrangement joins TRBV2 to TRBJ2-1; the match to TRBD2 covers 11 bases. The V gene end was trimmed by 3 bases and the J gene end by 9 bases; junction bases not matched to a gene: 7. The CDR3 runs 15 residues. Germline lookup yields CDR1 SNHLY and CDR2 FYNNEI. The CDR3 loop is CASSDISGGASEQFF. Written as DNA, the CDR3 is TGTGCCAGCAGTGATATTAGCGGGGGGGCCTCTGAGCAGTTCTTC.